One sample yielded the 4 T cell receptor beta chains listed below, sequenced in a study of blood T cell repertoires in COVID-19 (TCRdb year 2020). Receptor amplification or capture employed the immunoSEQ multiplex PCR assay. In TCRdb, the immuneACCESS table is reduced to in-frame sequences with V and J assigned. These tables do not hold every clone; where another copy was compared, an unresolved V gene accounts for under half, and the others remain unexplained. The sample profile shows approximately 190,000 clones; 80% to 85% of them were found once. The ten largest clones capture under 4% of the sample. The sequenced material came from PBMCs or T cells enriched from blood (not recorded which). These receptors all come from a young woman who had been exposed to COVID-19.

J is TRBJ1-1 and V is TRBV5-1; 9 positions agree with TRBD1. J lost 4 bases, V lost 4 bases, and 8 bases had no gene match. Germline V gives CDR1 SGHRS, CDR2 YFSETQ. There are 15 residues in the CDR3. For the CDR3, the DNA is TGCGCCAGCAGCGTAGCCGGGACAGGGCTCACTGAAGCTTTCTTT. Its protein is CASSVAGTGLTEAFF.

The rearrangement uses TRBV6-5 and TRBJ1-3, with 8 positions matching TRBD1. With V trimmed by 4 bases and J by 0 bases, 2 bases remained unmatched. CDR1 is MNHEY, CDR2 SVGAGI, per germline. The length of the CDR3 is 15 residues. The CDR3 nucleotides are TGTGCCAGCAGTTTTGACAGGGGCTCTGGAAACACCATATATTTT. Translating it yields CASSFDRGSGNTIYF.

The rearrangement links TRBV7-6 to TRBJ1-2; D is unclear. This CDR3 is 15 amino acids long. V gave up 3 bases and J gave up 4 bases, with 15 bases separating them. Per germline, CDR1 SGHVS and CDR2 FNYEAQ. CDR3 sequence reads: CASSFGLDRRYGYTF. The CDR3 DNA reads TGTGCCAGCAGCTTCGGCCTAGACCGGCGCTATGGCTACACCTTC.

V usage is TRBV4-3 and J usage is TRBJ2-1; 7 positions agree with TRBD1. V gave up 1 base and J gave up 4 bases; unmatched junction bases: 4. Germline assignment: CDR1 LGHNA and CDR2 YSLEER. This CDR3 has 15 residues. DNA of the CDR3: TGCGCCAGCAGCCAAGCGGACAGGCCTTACAATGAGCAGTTCTTC. Protein sequence: CASSQADRPYNEQFF.